This is a list of T cell receptor beta chains from one sample in a study of T cells in localized non-small cell lung cancer. The assay was immunoSEQ multiplex PCR, and TCRdb's table has in-frame clones only and misses some. Among around 45,000 clones listed, around 86% were seen once. The sample in question was PBMCs, obtained before any cancer treatment. These receptors all come from a man aged 40-75 years with stage II lung adenocarcinoma. The CDR3 runs from the conserved cysteine through the conserved F or W. The order of the fields is CDR3 protein, V gene, clone size. Size values are once, few and many counts, or a class for expanded clones, and some rows have none.

CDR3: CASSAGTAGNSPLHF; V: TRBV27; size: NA
CDR3: CAVFRAGGDSAEAFF; V: TRBV6-5; size: NA
CDR3: CASSAWTGNTQYF; V: TRBV5-1; size: NA
CDR3: CASGQRAPFGNTIYF; V: TRBV10-3; size: NA
CDR3: CASSWGLGENTEAFF; V: TRBV14; size: NA
CDR3: CASSLSRGSLYTEAFF; V: TRBV5-4; size: NA
CDR3: CAWTDGQPQHF; V: TRBV30; size: NA
CDR3: CASSLVLGQGYEQYF; V: TRBV7-2; size: NA
CDR3: CASRQQGGNTEAFF; V: TRBV2; size: NA
CDR3: CASSPMITQNYGYTF; V: TRBV5-1; size: NA
CDR3: CASSPTGGDQPQHF; V: TRBV5-5; size: NA
CDR3: CASSPDQGTMAFF; V: TRBV18; size: NA
CDR3: CASSVDTEASGTQYF; V: TRBV25-1; size: NA
CDR3: CASSPFGGGDLQPQHF; V: TRBV18; size: NA
CDR3: CASSLGTGTQPQHF; V: TRBV7-8; size: once
CDR3: CASSYSSLATDTQYF; V: TRBV6-5; size: NA
CDR3: CASKIDTNGETQYF; V: TRBV6-1; size: NA
CDR3: CAWRPGTPNTEAFF; V: TRBV30; size: NA
CDR3: CASTQGQGTAGTGELFF; V: TRBV6-4; size: NA
CDR3: CASSLVPASTGTGELFF; V: TRBV5-1; size: few
CDR3: CASSWYRVVYNEQFF; V: TRBV7-2; size: NA
CDR3: CASSPRGGRGREAFF; V: TRBV4-1; size: NA
CDR3: CASSRITGRGTEAFF; V: TRBV14; size: NA